These 5 T cell receptor beta chains were sequenced from one sample in a study of CD8+CD57+ T cells in acquired aplastic anemia. It was genomic DNA that served as the template for profiling TCR beta VDJ and CDR3. TCRdb used MiXCR to reprocess the reads, holding one entry per CDR3 protein. Seen here are approximately 220,000 distinct CDR3 sequences, approximately 51% observed once, and the top ten hold just under 20%. The sequenced patients had an expansion of CD8+CD57+ cells seen by flow cytometry. The material sequenced was sorted CD4+, CD8+, or CD8+CD57+ T cells (not recorded which) from PBMCs. The receptors were sampled from a human donor with aplastic anemia.

This clonotype has a count of ten or more. The chain links TRBV9 to TRBJ2-1, with 11 bases matching TRBD1. The CDR3 sequence is 14 residues long. Germline lookup yields CDR1 SGDLS and CDR2 YYNGEE. Trimming removed 3 bases from V and 9 bases from J; junction bases left unmatched: 5. The CDR3 loop reads CASSAGQGASEQFF. CDR3 bases: TGTGCCAGCAGCGCCGGACAGGGGGCATCTGAGCAGTTCTTC.

This clonotype was picked up many times. V usage is TRBV7-8 and J usage is TRBJ2-2; 7 nucleotides line up with TRBD1. This CDR3 has 14 residues. The germline V gene has CDR1 SGHVS and CDR2 FQNEAQ. V was pared by 5 bases and J by 4 bases, with 4 bases of the junction left unmatched. The CDR3 spells CASSPTGVTGELFF. CDR3 DNA: TGTGCCAGCAGCCCCACAGGGGTCACCGGGGAGCTGTTTTTT.

This chain joins TRBV20-1 and TRBJ1-6; D is undetermined. CDR3 size: 13 residues. Trimming removed 6 bases from V and 10 bases from J, with 16 bases in between. Germline CDR1 reads DFQATT; CDR2 reads SNEGSKA (reference sequence). CDR3: CSAVDVTGSPLHF. In DNA form, the CDR3 reads TGCAGTGCGGTCGACGTTACGGGCTCACCCCTCCACTTT.

This clonotype was recorded at least ten times. V is TRBV30 and J is TRBJ1-2; D is ambiguous. Germline values: CDR1 GTSNPN, CDR2 SVGIG (reference sequence). The CDR3 runs to 13 residues. V lost 0 bases to trimming and J lost 5 bases, with 10 bases between them. CDR3 bases: TGTGCCTGGAGTGTGGAGAACGGTTATGGCTACACCTTC. It yields the protein CAWSVENGYGYTF. Supplemented by reference TRBV30 and TRBJ1-2, the full variable domain reads SQTIHQWPATLVQPVGSPLSLECTVEGTSNPNLYWYRQAAGRGLQLLFYSVGIGQISSEVPQNLSASRPQDRQFILSSKKLLLSDSGFYLCAWSVENGYGYTFGSGTRLTVV.

The table lists this clonotype with a count of one. V is TRBV29-1 and J is TRBJ2-3; D gene ambiguous. Germline assignment: CDR1 SQVTM and CDR2 ANQGSEA. Trimming took off 2 bases at V and 6 bases at J, with 9 bases between the two ends. The CDR3 sequence is 12 residues long. The CDR3 region has the DNA TGCAGCGTTGAACTCTCTCGGGATACGCAGTATTTT. It is translated as CSVELSRDTQYF.